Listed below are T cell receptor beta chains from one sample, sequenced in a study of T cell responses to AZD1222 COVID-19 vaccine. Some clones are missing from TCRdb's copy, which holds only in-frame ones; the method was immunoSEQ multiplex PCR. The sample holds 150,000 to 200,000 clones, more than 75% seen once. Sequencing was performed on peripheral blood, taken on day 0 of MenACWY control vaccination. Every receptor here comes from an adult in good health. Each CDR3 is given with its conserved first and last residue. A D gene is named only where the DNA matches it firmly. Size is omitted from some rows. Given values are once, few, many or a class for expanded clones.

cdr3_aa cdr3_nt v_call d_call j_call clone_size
CASARGAGSYEQYF TGCGCCAGCGCGCGTGGGGCGGGGTCCTACGAGCAGTACTTC TRBV5-1 - TRBJ2-7 -
CASSAGNTEAFF TGCGCCAGCAGCGCTGGGAACACTGAAGCTTTCTTT TRBV5-1 - TRBJ1-1 -
CASSLSDSQWGVSTEAFF TGCGCCAGCAGCCTATCGGACAGCCAGTGGGGGGTGAGCACTGAAGCTTTCTTT TRBV5-1 - TRBJ1-1 -
CASSPPGVQETQYF TGTGCCAGCAGCCCACCAGGGGTACAAGAGACCCAGTACTTC TRBV7-9 - TRBJ2-5 -
CASSPPPGGVTDTQYF TGTGCCAGCAGCCCCCCCCCGGGTGGGGTCACAGATACGCAGTATTTT TRBV7-8 - TRBJ2-3 once
CASSLAAEYNSPLHF TGCGCCAGCAGCTTGGCGGCAGAATATAATTCACCCCTCCACTTT TRBV5-1 - TRBJ1-6 once
CASSLSSGRFNEQFF TGTGCCAGCAGCTTATCTAGCGGGAGGTTCAATGAGCAGTTCTTC TRBV11-2 TRBD2 TRBJ2-1 -
CASSGGAVARQYNEQFF TGTGCCAGCAGTGGAGGGGCTGTGGCTAGGCAGTACAATGAGCAGTTCTTC TRBV6-1 - TRBJ2-1 -
CASSLMASGSRETQYF TGTGCCAGCAGCTTAATGGCTAGCGGGTCTAGGGAGACCCAGTACTTC TRBV7-3 TRBD2 TRBJ2-5 -
CASSLSLAGPKGGNEQFF TGTGCCAGCAGCTTATCCCTAGCGGGACCGAAGGGCGGGAATGAGCAGTTCTTC TRBV7-2 TRBD2 TRBJ2-1 -
CSASMVAGTLGEQYF TGCAGTGCTAGTATGGTAGCGGGGACCCTAGGAGAGCAGTACTTC TRBV20-1 TRBD2 TRBJ2-7 -
CAISVGTGVGSYNEQFF TGTGCCATCAGTGTGGGGACAGGGGTGGGCTCCTACAATGAGCAGTTCTTC TRBV10-3 TRBD1 TRBJ2-1 -
CASSPDSNPGRLYGYTF TGCGCCAGCAGCCCCGACAGTAACCCGGGCAGGCTCTATGGCTACACCTTC TRBV4-1 - TRBJ1-2 -
CASSSGTGANSPLHF TGTGCCAGCAGCAGTGGGACAGGGGCGAATTCACCCCTCCACTTT TRBV5-8 TRBD1 TRBJ1-6 once
CASSLQGGHEQFF TGTGCCAGCAGTTTACAGGGGGGCCATGAGCAGTTCTTC TRBV27 - TRBJ2-1 -
CASSQRRTGESNSPLHF TGTGCCAGCAGCCAACGGCGGACAGGGGAAAGTAATTCACCCCTCCACTTT TRBV4-2 TRBD1 TRBJ1-6 -
CASSFWGGTGTYEQYF TGTGCCAGCAGTTTTTGGGGTGGGACAGGGACCTACGAGCAGTACTTC TRBV27 TRBD1 TRBJ2-7 -
CASSVGAGGDGYTF TGTGCCAGCAGCGTTGGGGCTGGAGGGGATGGCTACACCTTC TRBV9 - TRBJ1-2 -
CASSVGASVGGGYEQYF TGTGCCAGCAGCGTAGGGGCTTCTGTGGGGGGCGGATACGAGCAGTACTTC TRBV9 - TRBJ2-7 -
CASSPQGAGANVLTF TGTGCCAGCTCACCACAGGGGGCTGGGGCCAACGTCCTGACTTTC TRBV18 - TRBJ2-6 -
CAISGSTNEQYF TGTGCCATCAGTGGGTCAACCAACGAGCAGTACTTC TRBV10-3 - TRBJ2-7 -
CASSQKKPIGEKLFF TGTGCCAGCAGCCAAAAGAAACCCATTGGTGAAAAACTGTTTTTT TRBV3-1/TRBV3-2 - TRBJ1-4 -
CASSETYAAYEQYF TGTGCCAGTTCCGAGACCTACGCGGCCTACGAGCAGTACTTC TRBV19 - TRBJ2-7 -
CASSPGTQGNEQFF TGCGCCAGCAGCCCCGGGACCCAAGGCAATGAGCAGTTCTTC TRBV5-1 - TRBJ2-1 -